This T cell receptor (beta chain) was recovered during a study of shared clonotypes between healthy human individuals. The study's findings and limits: Donor scarcity curtailed the genetic and exposure-history diversity represented herein. Rarefaction gave evidence that sorted-subset sequencing remained incomplete despite large depth.

Turning to this clone: Its antigen is as yet unknown.

Clones were sequenced by immunoSEQ multiplex PCR, and TCRdb holds only the in-frame ones, with some missing. The sample holds 2 million to 3 million clones, roughly 93% seen once. The TCR sequence derives from a man between 18 and 35 years old in good health. Some clones in this sample may be carry-over from other donors' samples. The sequencing input was naive CD4+ T cells from PBMCs. Subset reported: CD45RA+ positively selected.

CDR3: CAWNRQGKSNQPQHF. DNA for the CDR3: TGTGCCTGGAACCGACAGGGGAAGAGCAATCAGCCCCAGCATTTT. The gene calls are TRBV30 and TRBJ1-5, with 8 positions matching TRBD1. This CDR3 region has 15 residues. Germline loops: CDR1 GTSNPN, CDR2 SVGIG (reference sequence). J lost 1 base, V lost 4 bases, and 6 bases had no gene match.